Sequencing of this TCR beta chain was carried out in a study of cytomegalovirus exposure and HLA in healthy donors. For the study at large: The early release's HLA-typed donors yielded 70 million to 85 million unique TCRs. Findings and limits, study-wide: Segments of the TCR beta V type were, in most cases, productive about 87% or about 30% of the time in an earlier analysis. Most observed TCR sequences were rare, whereas some public TCRs were detected in many donors.

The CDR3 totals 15 residues. Germline-derived CDR1 and CDR2 are SGHDT and YYEEEE. The ends lost 3 bases at V and 1 base at J; junction bases unmatched: 0. PCR employed 60 Vbeta and 13 Jbeta primers. Sequencing was performed with immunoSEQ multiplex PCR; in TCRdb, only in-frame clones are kept and a portion is missing. This table has over 150,000 clones, about 71% appearing once. With respect to this clone: Its antigen is undetermined.

The sequenced sample was PBMCs. The receptor was derived from a woman between 25 and 40 years old in good health and CMV-seronegative. This chain connects TRBV5-6 to TRBJ2-2; 10 bases are shared with TRBD2. The CDR3 is CASSWTSGNTGELFF. CDR3 bases: TGTGCCAGCAGCTGGACTAGCGGGAACACCGGGGAGCTGTTTTTT. The full variable domain, rest sourced from reference TRBV5-6 and TRBJ2-2, is DAGVTQSPTHLIKTRGQQVTLRCSPKSGHDTVSWYQQALGQGPQFIFQYYEEEERQRGNFPDRFSGHQFPNYSSELNVNALLLGDSALYLCASSWTSGNTGELFFGEGSRLTVL.